These 10 T cell receptor beta chains originate from one sample sequenced in a study of shared clonotypes between healthy human individuals. Produced via immunoSEQ multiplex PCR; TCRdb's table is partial and in-frame only. Of about 2,500,000 clones listed, more than 80% are singletons. The sequencing input was naive CD4+ T cells sorted from blood. Subset in this sample: CD45RA+ positively selected. Every receptor here comes from a man aged 18 to 35 in good health.

The rearrangement links TRBV10-1 to TRBJ1-2; D gene unclear. Looked up from germline, CDR1 is WNHNN and CDR2 is SYGVQD (reference sequence). The V gene lost 5 bases and the J gene lost 0 bases, with 7 bases spanning the gap. This CDR3 has 13 residues. The CDR3 sequence: CASSPDANYGYTF. Written as DNA, the CDR3 is TGCGCCAGCAGTCCGGACGCTAACTATGGCTACACCTTC.

The V call is TRBV7-9, the J call TRBJ2-1; D remains ambiguous. The CDR3 length is 11 residues. Germline V gene lookup returns CDR1 SEHNR and CDR2 FQNEAQ (reference sequence). V was cut by 8 bases and J by 11 bases, with 13 bases left in between. The CDR3 nucleotides read TGTGCCAGCGGAACCGGAGTAAAGCAGTTCTTC. It specifies CASGTGVKQFF.

For the CDR3, the DNA is TGTGCCAGCAGCCCAGGGGGGACTGAAGCTTTCTTT. Translated: CASSPGGTEAFF. The gene calls are TRBV5-4 and TRBJ1-1, with TRBD1 matching 7 bases. J was trimmed by 5 bases and V by 4 bases; bases with no gene match: 2. Germline V gives CDR1 SGHNT, CDR2 YYREEE (reference sequence). This CDR3 has 12 residues.

The chain combines TRBV28 with TRBJ1-4; D gene unclear. The V end lost 5 bases, the J end lost 7 bases, and 20 bases lay between the germline ends. From germline, CDR1 is MDHEN and CDR2 SYDVKM. CDR3 length equals 16 residues. The chain's CDR3 is CASSPLGGSLPEKLFF. The CDR3 coding sequence is TGTGCCAGCAGTCCGCTAGGAGGGAGCCTACCTGAAAAACTGTTTTTT.

V is TRBV30 and J is TRBJ2-5; possibly TRBD1 for D (6 bases). Trimming left V 3 bases short and J 3 bases short, with 17 bases between. Germline V gene data show CDR1 as GTSNPN and CDR2 as SVGIG (reference sequence). The CDR3 has 15 amino acids. In DNA form, the CDR3 reads TGTGCCTGGAGCATACAAACAGGGAATGAAGAGACCCAGTACTTC. Its protein product is CAWSIQTGNEETQYF.

V and J are TRBV7-2 and TRBJ2-3; D ambiguous. V was cut by 5 bases and J by 3 bases, with 9 bases left in between. The CDR3 totals 13 residues. From germline, CDR1 is SGHTA and CDR2 FQGNSA. CDR3 region: CASSRRRTDTQYF. For the CDR3, the DNA is TGTGCCAGCAGCCGAAGGCGGACAGATACGCAGTATTTT.

The chain employs TRBV11-2 and TRBJ1-5; D perhaps matches TRBD1 (6 bases). V lost 5 bases and J lost 6, with 17 bases in between. The germline CDR1 and CDR2 sequences are SGHAT and FQNNGV. This CDR3 is 15 amino acids long. The CDR3 here is CASSLRGEGGQPQHF. The CDR3 nucleotides read TGTGCCAGCAGCCTTCGTGGGGAAGGGGGTCAGCCCCAGCATTTT. Looking up the rest from reference TRBV11-2 and TRBJ1-5 gives the full variable domain: EAGVAQSPRYKIIEKRQSVAFWCNPISGHATLYWYQQILGQGPKLLIQFQNNGVVDDSQLPKDRFSAERLKGVDSTLKIQPAKLEDSAVYLCASSLRGEGGQPQHFGDGTRLSIL.

This clone was recorded only once. The rearrangement links TRBV5-6 to TRBJ2-7, with TRBD1 identical over 8 bases. Germline V lookup: CDR1 SGHDT, CDR2 YYEEEE. The V and J ends lost 4 bases and 0 bases, in that order; junction bases with no gene match: 9. The CDR3 has 16 amino acids. CDR3 in DNA: TGTGCCAGCAGCAACGGACAGGGCTCCTTCTCCTACGAGCAGTACTTC. This gives the protein CASSNGQGSFSYEQYF.

This chain joins TRBV4-1 and TRBJ2-3; D gene ambiguous. V was trimmed by 8 bases and J by 4 bases, leaving 10 bases between them. Germline-derived CDR1 and CDR2 are MGHRA and YSYEKL. The length of the CDR3 is 12 residues. The CDR3 DNA follows: TGCGCCAGCTCTTTCTGGCCAGATACGCAGTATTTT. Translated, it gives CASSFWPDTQYF.

The CDR3 spells CASSHQDRSNTEAFF. The CDR3 bases are TGTGCCAGTAGTCATCAGGACAGATCGAACACTGAAGCTTTCTTT. The genes are TRBV19 and TRBJ1-1; D may be TRBD1 (6 bases). The CDR3 runs 15 residues. Germline CDR1 and CDR2: LNHDA and SQIVND (reference sequence). Trimming took off 5 bases at V and 1 base at J, with 14 bases between the two ends.